This is a list of T cell receptor beta chains from one sample in a study of blood T cell repertoires in COVID-19. The data were produced by immunoSEQ multiplex PCR, yet TCRdb's version contains in-frame clones alone and is incomplete. The table includes under 300,000 clones, more than 80% detected once. Input material: PBMCs or T cells enriched from blood (not recorded which). The receptors were gathered from a young woman who had recovered from COVID-19. Each CDR3 is given with its conserved first and last residue. Fields, in order: CDR3 protein, D gene, V gene. D genes are given only for firm matches.

CASRASAGGINEQFF TRBD2 TRBV2
CASGLPPLAGVPDTQYF TRBD2 TRBV12-5
CASSREQGLGTEAFF - TRBV5-5
CASSLRGTAEGNYTF TRBD1 TRBV11-2
CASSEARQILNQPQHF - TRBV2
CASSLDAANYGYTF - TRBV5-1
CSASYYYEQYF - TRBV20-1
CASSKGRGGRGGSNQPQHF TRBD1 TRBV2
CASSGDTNEKLFF - TRBV7-6
CASSYVLRQGKDGYTF TRBD1 TRBV6-2/TRBV6-3
CASSFRGSYEQYF - TRBV27
CASSQEDRANEQYF - TRBV4-2
CATSETGGNEQFF TRBD1 TRBV24-1
CASSLEDSGTEAFF - TRBV5-1
CSVGSSKNIQYF - TRBV29-1
CASSQDFSGGAMDEQFF TRBD2 TRBV3-1/TRBV3-2
CASSFRRTGVDDQPQHF TRBD1 TRBV27
CASSGRDTEAFF - TRBV5-1
CASSQAGTSSEETQYF TRBD2 TRBV3-1/TRBV3-2
CAWSQDRYYGYTF TRBD1 TRBV30
CASSLGMRSPLHF - TRBV5-1
CASSPGTGALYEQYF TRBD1 TRBV18
CASSQGGPNYEQYF - TRBV3-1/TRBV3-2
CASSFYRQANYGYTF - TRBV5-5
CASSVRGGPETQYF TRBD2 TRBV3-1/TRBV3-2
CSASIRSRDFYEQYF - TRBV20-1
CASSPSRGSKAFF - TRBV10-1
CASSLDKGGFYGYTF - TRBV7-9
CASSQVRSGYTF - TRBV3-1/TRBV3-2
CASSLPGRVNTEAFF - TRBV14
CASSLFGGNEKLFF - TRBV27
CASSAGQGEPEGGNQPQHF TRBD1 TRBV9
CAISLEGAPLTGYGYTF TRBD1 TRBV10-3
CASRPQGTYGYTF - TRBV6-5
CASTRTEREQYF - TRBV10-2
CASSRIGTGGLRSYNEQFF TRBD1 TRBV5-1
CASSVLAGGTDTQYF TRBD2 TRBV6-4
CASSLRQISYEQYF - TRBV28
CASSSLAGGLDTQYF - TRBV21-1
CAWSLTGGQPQHF TRBD1 TRBV30
CAWKPWWGQPRPAGTEAFF - TRBV30
CASNPLSQVPNYGYTF - TRBV19
CASSPAGDRTDTQYF TRBD2 TRBV5-1
CASSLTGQGQVSGYTF TRBD1 TRBV19
CASSRWRTGDDEQYF TRBD1 TRBV5-8
CASSLVGQGEGETQYF TRBD1 TRBV7-6
CASSLVLRQEGEAFF - TRBV7-9
CAISAGDFEQYF TRBD2 TRBV10-3
CASTGRGVNTEAFF TRBD1 TRBV7-9
CASSPSQGGETQYF - TRBV5-1
CSVAQDGYTF - TRBV29-1
CASSLTGGVTEAFF TRBD1 TRBV19
CASSLSDNEQFF - TRBV7-9
CASGSGGSGNTIYF - TRBV9
CASSSGQGATNEKLFF TRBD1 TRBV18